The 20 T cell receptor beta chains presented below share a single source sample, sequenced in a study of shared clonotypes between healthy human individuals. Generated by immunoSEQ multiplex PCR, the TCRdb table keeps only in-frame clones and is missing some. The repertoire holds about 690,000 clones, with around 90% as singletons. The source material was memory CD8+ T cells from PBMCs. Subset denoted: CD45RO+ cells pooled with CCR7-negative TemRA cells. These TCRs come from a man in his late teens or twenties in good health. Some clones in this sample may be carry-over from other donors' samples.

The chain joins TRBV7-9 to TRBJ2-5, with TRBD2 matching 15 bases. Germline V gene lookup returns CDR1 SEHNR and CDR2 FQNEAQ (reference sequence). The CDR3 runs 15 residues. The V gene end was trimmed by 5 bases and the J gene end by 6 bases; junction bases not matched to a gene: 4. In DNA, the CDR3 is TGTGCCAGCAGCCACGGGACTAGCGGGAGGAAGACCCAGTACTTC. Encoded protein: CASSHGTSGRKTQYF.

This chain uses TRBV28 with TRBJ2-5; no clear D. Between the trimmed V and J ends, which lost 3 bases and 2 bases, there was a span of 10 bases. This CDR3 spans 14 amino acids. Germline lookup yields CDR1 MDHEN and CDR2 SYDVKM. The CDR3 DNA reads TGTGCCAGCAGTTTTCCTCAAGAACAAGAGACCCAGTACTTC. Translating it yields CASSFPQEQETQYF.

This clone came up a few times. This chain links TRBV5-4 with TRBJ1-2; TRBD1 matches 8 bases. CDR1 is SGHNT, CDR2 YYREEE, per germline (reference sequence). The CDR3 sequence is 15 residues long. With 3 bases clipped from V and 3 bases from J, the junction kept 7 bases outside the gene matches. CDR3 nucleotides: TGTGCCAGCAGCTCACCGACAGGGGCGGACTATGGCTACACCTTC. Protein: CASSSPTGADYGYTF.

The chain links TRBV19 to TRBJ2-1; 9 bases are shared with TRBD2. Germline CDR1 reads LNHDA; CDR2 reads SQIVND (reference sequence). The CDR3 length is 16 residues. V was clipped by 6 bases and J by 2 bases; unmatched bases: 8. The CDR3 reads CASSSLAGPTYNEQFF. The DNA for the CDR3 is TGTGCCAGTAGCTCCCTAGCGGGACCGACCTACAATGAGCAGTTCTTC.

The chain recombines TRBV7-9 with TRBJ2-7, with D unclear. This CDR3 has 14 residues. Germline-derived CDR1 and CDR2 are SEHNR and FQNEAQ (reference sequence). Trimming pared 6 bases from V and 5 bases from J, leaving 17 bases between. The CDR3 reads CASRSAHVDHEQYF. CDR3 in DNA: TGTGCCAGCAGGTCTGCCCATGTGGACCACGAGCAGTACTTC.

The chain uses TRBV5-3 and TRBJ2-1; D is tentatively TRBD1 or TRBD2 (7 bases each). TRBV5-3 is given ORF status, its function remaining uncertain. V lost 4 bases, J lost 2 bases, and 22 bases lay in between. The CDR3 has 18 amino acids. The CDR3 sequence: CARSIGASGQAPYNEQFF. CDR3 DNA: TGTGCCAGAAGCATTGGCGCTAGCGGACAGGCACCCTACAATGAGCAGTTCTTC.

The chain recombines TRBV28 with TRBJ2-1, with TRBD2 identical over 9 bases. CDR1 and CDR2 from the germline V gene are MDHEN and SYDVKM. CDR3 size: 18 residues. Trimming at V came to 2 bases and at J to 9 bases, leaving 17 bases not matched to a gene. The CDR3: CASSLRPAGGRGYGEQFF. In nucleotides, the CDR3 is TGTGCCAGCAGTTTACGGCCGGCGGGAGGGAGGGGCTACGGTGAGCAGTTCTTC.

The CDR3 here is CASSLLVRVRERQETQYF. The CDR3 DNA sequence: TGTGCCAGCAGCTTACTAGTCAGGGTCCGGGAACGGCAAGAGACCCAGTACTTC. The chain combines TRBV7-9 with TRBJ2-5, with D possibly called TRBD1 or TRBD2 (5 bases each). CDR1 and CDR2 from the germline V gene are SEHNR and FQNEAQ (reference sequence). V lost 2 bases and J 2 bases, leaving 21 bases between the germline ends. The CDR3 totals 18 residues.

The rearrangement joins TRBV10-3 to TRBJ2-3; TRBD1 might be the D (5 bases). Germline V gene data show CDR1 as ENHRY and CDR2 as SYGVKD. The V and J ends lost 2 bases and 4 bases respectively, with 13 bases between them. The CDR3 runs 15 residues. CDR3 sequence: CAISETPQGADTQYF. CDR3 DNA sequence: TGTGCCATCAGTGAGACACCGCAGGGCGCAGATACGCAGTATTTT.

This chain uses TRBV28 with TRBJ2-7; the match to TRBD2 covers 13 bases. The CDR3 covers 18 residues. Germline-derived CDR1 and CDR2 are MDHEN and SYDVKM. V lost 1 base, J lost 1 base, and 7 bases stayed unmatched. CDR3 nucleotide sequence: TGTGCCAGCAGTTTATTTGGGACTAGCGGGACCCTTTCCTACGAGCAGTACTTC. Amino acid sequence: CASSLFGTSGTLSYEQYF.

V gene TRBV7-2 combines with J gene TRBJ1-1; 7 bases agree with TRBD1. Unmatched junction bases numbered 2, after V lost 4 bases and J lost 6 bases. The CDR3 extends over 12 amino acids. CDR1 is SGHTA, CDR2 FQGNSA, per germline. The CDR3 protein is CASSSQGAEAFF. CDR3 DNA: TGTGCCAGCAGCTCTCAGGGGGCTGAAGCTTTCTTT.

The V call is TRBV27, the J call TRBJ1-1; D remains unclear. V lost 6 bases, J lost 2 bases, and 10 bases lay in between. Germline lookup yields CDR1 MNHEY and CDR2 SMNVEV (reference sequence). The CDR3 is 13 residues long. In DNA form, the CDR3 reads TGTGCCAGCAGGCTTGGGCTTAACACTGAAGCTTTCTTT. It translates to CASRLGLNTEAFF.

This chain connects TRBV7-9 to TRBJ2-5; 7 positions agree with TRBD1. The length of the CDR3 is 15 residues. Germline V gene data show CDR1 as SEHNR and CDR2 as FQNEAQ (reference sequence). Trimming at V came to 5 bases and at J to 5 bases, leaving 11 bases not matched to a gene. The CDR3 sequence: CASSPRLQGLETQYF. The CDR3 DNA follows: TGTGCCAGCAGCCCCCGATTACAGGGGTTGGAGACCCAGTACTTC.

The chain recombines TRBV28 with TRBJ1-3, with no clear D. V shed 3 bases and J shed 3 bases, with 12 bases lying between them. This CDR3 is built from 15 residues. Germline V lookup: CDR1 MDHEN, CDR2 SYDVKM. The CDR3 DNA is TGTGCCAGCAGTTTCCCCCGGGAACTTGGAAACACCATATATTTT. Encoded protein: CASSFPRELGNTIYF.

V usage is TRBV27 and J usage is TRBJ1-2; D remains ambiguous. Trimming took 2 bases from V and 2 from J, leaving 6 bases between them. The CDR3 has 13 residues. Germline values: CDR1 MNHEY, CDR2 SMNVEV (reference sequence). The CDR3 is CASSLQENYGYTF. CDR3 nucleotide sequence: TGTGCCAGCAGTTTACAGGAAAACTATGGCTACACCTTC.

J is TRBJ2-5 and V is TRBV7-9, with D tentatively TRBD1 (6 bases). This CDR3 is 15 amino acids long. Germline V lookup: CDR1 SEHNR, CDR2 FQNEAQ (reference sequence). V shed 5 bases and J shed 3 bases, with 16 bases lying between them. This CDR3 is CASSHRQDHEETQYF. CDR3 bases: TGTGCCAGCAGCCACAGACAGGACCATGAAGAGACCCAGTACTTC.

In this sample, this clone turned up once. The chain combines TRBV15 with TRBJ1-2, with TRBD1 matching over 9 bases. The germline V gene encodes CDR1 LNHNV and CDR2 YYDKDF (reference sequence). This CDR3 contains 16 residues. Trimming at V came to 4 bases and at J to 4 bases, leaving 10 bases not matched to a gene. CDR3: CATSTVGGQGGYGYTF. CDR3 nucleotide sequence: TGTGCCACCAGCACTGTTGGGGGACAGGGTGGCTATGGCTACACCTTC. The variable domain in full, completed from reference TRBV15 and TRBJ1-2, reads DAMVIQNPRYQVTQFGKPVTLSCSQTLNHNVMYWYQQKSSQAPKLLFHYYDKDFNNEADTPDNFQSRRPNTSFCFLDIRSPGLGDTAMYLCATSTVGGQGGYGYTFGSGTRLTVV.

Turning to this clone: An end of the junction differs from the germline gene, which may be a read error. The V call is TRBV11-2, the J call TRBJ2-3; D possibly matches TRBD1 or TRBD2 (6 bases each). The CDR3 sequence is 14 residues long. Germline CDR1 and CDR2: SGHAT and FQNNGV. CDR3 residues: CASSLIPGAETQYF. CDR3 nucleotides: TGTGCCAGCAGCTTAATCCCGGGGGCAGAGACGCAGTATTTT.

The chain employs TRBV5-6 and TRBJ2-1; no definite D call. V lost 0 bases and J lost 6, with 7 bases in between. CDR3 size: 13 residues. Germline V gene lookup returns CDR1 SGHDT and CDR2 YYEEEE. The CDR3 DNA follows: TGTGCCAGCAGCTTGGCCTCACGCAATGAGCAGTTCTTC. Protein: CASSLASRNEQFF.

This clone appeared a single time. The chain has TRBV11-1 and TRBJ2-2; D not resolved. CDR1 and CDR2 (germline): SGHAT, FQDESV (reference sequence). Trimming took off 5 bases at V and 5 bases at J, with 15 bases between the two ends. There are 15 residues in the CDR3. The CDR3, as DNA: TGTGCCAGCAGCCCACGCCTCGGGTGGACCGGGGAGCTGTTTTTT. As protein: CASSPRLGWTGELFF.